The 3 T cell receptor beta chains below all came from one sample that was sequenced in a study of T cell responses to AZD1222 COVID-19 vaccine. The assay was immunoSEQ multiplex PCR, and TCRdb's table has in-frame clones only and misses some. The sample shows 150,000 to 200,000 clones, roughly 94% of them seen only once. The material was peripheral blood, obtained 28 days after the second AZD1222 dose. These receptors originate from an adult who received the AZD1222 COVID-19 vaccine.

This chain connects TRBV4-1 to TRBJ1-4, with 8 nucleotides matching TRBD1. The CDR3 covers 15 residues. J gave up 0 bases and V 4 bases, and 1 base lay outside the gene matches. In germline, CDR1 is MGHRA, CDR2 YSYEKL. The chain's CDR3 is CASSPTGATNEKLFF. In DNA form, the CDR3 reads TGCGCCAGCAGCCCGACAGGGGCAACTAATGAAAAACTGTTTTTT.

The chain joins TRBV6-5 to TRBJ1-1; D unresolved. The CDR3 loop spans 13 amino acids. The germline V gene encodes CDR1 MNHEY and CDR2 SVGAGI. V lost 0 bases to trimming and J lost 6 bases, with 8 bases between them. CDR3 sequence: CASSYSSYAEAFF. Here the CDR3 DNA reads TGTGCCAGCAGTTACTCTTCGTACGCTGAAGCTTTCTTT.

In its sample, this clone was seen a few times. This sequence joins TRBV5-1 and TRBJ1-2; the D is unclear. The CDR3 covers 14 residues. V dropped 5 bases and J dropped 0 bases, with 11 bases sitting between them. From germline, CDR1 is SGHRS and CDR2 YFSETQ. The CDR3 loop is CASRPDLSNYGYTF. Here the CDR3 DNA reads TGCGCCAGCAGACCCGATCTATCTAACTATGGCTACACCTTC.